This section outlines one TCR beta chain sequence together with its context. This sample's TCRbeta library carried unique molecular identifier barcodes. TCRdb reanalysed the PCR reads using MiXCR and keeps one entry per CDR3 protein. Of 450,000 to 600,000 distinct CDR3 sequences listed, less than 35% are singletons. CDR3 length: 16 amino acids. The V gene lost 6 bases and the J gene lost 2 bases, with 17 bases spanning the gap. The sample belongs to a study of T-cell reconstitution after alpha-beta-depleted transplantation in children. The chain combines TRBV12-3 or TRBV12-4 with TRBJ1-5, with D possibly TRBD1 on 5 matching bases. The sequences come from PBMCs from the stem cell graft donor, collected from the stem cell graft. The sequence derives from a human donor who donated a stem cell graft to a child with aplastic anemia. The CDR3 nucleotides read TGTGCCAGCAGCGCACCGGGACCCGGTGGCAATCAGCCCCAGCATTTT. As protein: CASSAPGPGGNQPQHF.